The 21 T cell receptor beta chains presented below share a single source sample, sequenced in a study of radiotherapy plus CTLA-4 blockade in lung cancer. Sequencing was performed with immunoSEQ multiplex PCR; in TCRdb, only in-frame clones are kept and a portion is missing. In the table there are 45,000 or so clones, 76% of which are singletons. Source: peripheral blood, taken from a patient treated with radiotherapy plus ipilimumab. The source of these receptors is a human donor with non-small cell lung cancer who had stable disease on radiotherapy plus ipilimumab.

This rearrangement joins TRBV23-1 to TRBJ1-4; a possible D gene is TRBD1 (5 bases). TRBV23-1 is an ORF; its function is uncertain. The length of the CDR3 is 14 residues. V was clipped by 4 bases and J by 0 bases, with 6 bases between them. CDR3 bases: TGCGCCAGCAGTCCGACAGCAACTAATGAAAAACTGTTTTTT. Protein sequence: CASSPTATNEKLFF.

The CDR3 DNA is TGTGCCAGCAGCGAACGGGACACGGCGTCGAGGACTGAAGCTTTCTTT. Its translation: CASSERDTASRTEAFF. The chain couples TRBV9 to TRBJ1-1; D might be TRBD1 (6 bases). CDR3 length: 16 residues. Trimming took off 3 bases at V and 5 bases at J, with 20 bases between the two ends. CDR1 is SGDLS and CDR2 is YYNGEE in the germline V gene. Full variable domain (rest looked up from reference TRBV9 and TRBJ1-1): DSGVTQTPKHLITATGQRVTLRCSPRSGDLSVYWYQQSLDQGLQFLIQYYNGEERAKGNILERFSAQQFPDLHSELNLSSLELGDSALYFCASSERDTASRTEAFFGQGTRLTVV.

The gene calls are TRBV7-8 and TRBJ1-1; no reliable D call. V was shortened by 0 bases and J by 4 bases, with 9 bases between the two germline ends. Germline loops: CDR1 SGHVS, CDR2 FQNEAQ. The CDR3 totals 14 residues. CDR3 DNA: TGTGCCAGCAGCTTAGCCATTACGGGCACTGAAGCTTTCTTT. Its translation: CASSLAITGTEAFF.

V gene TRBV7-9 combines with J gene TRBJ1-1, with TRBD1 matching over 7 bases. The length of the CDR3 is 14 residues. CDR1 is SEHNR, CDR2 FQNEAQ, per germline (reference sequence). J gave up 0 bases and V 5 bases, and 3 bases lay outside the gene matches. In DNA, the CDR3 is TGTGCCAGCAGCCGGACAGGAGTGAACACTGAAGCTTTCTTT. Protein sequence: CASSRTGVNTEAFF. Full variable domain (rest looked up from reference TRBV7-9 and TRBJ1-1): DTGVSQNPRHKITKRGQNVTFRCDPISEHNRLYWYRQTLGQGPEFLTYFQNEAQLEKSRLLSDRFSAERPKGSFSTLEIQRTEQGDSAMYLCASSRTGVNTEAFFGQGTRLTVV.

The rearrangement links TRBV7-2 to TRBJ2-3, with D possibly TRBD2 on 7 matching bases. The V end lost 8 bases, the J end lost 2 bases, and 17 bases lay between the germline ends. CDR1 is SGHTA, CDR2 FQGNSA, per germline. The CDR3 sequence is 15 residues long. For the CDR3, the DNA is TGTGCCAGCTCTCCGGCGGGGGCCTACACAGATACGCAGTATTTT. This encodes CASSPAGAYTDTQYF.

V and J are TRBV27 and TRBJ1-2, with 9 positions matching TRBD1. V lost 7 bases, J lost 2 bases, and 5 bases stayed unmatched. Germline lookup yields CDR1 MNHEY and CDR2 SMNVEV (reference sequence). The CDR3 has 14 amino acids. The CDR3 is CASTPTGGNYGYTF. CDR3 bases: TGTGCCAGCACCCCGACAGGGGGAAACTATGGCTACACCTTC.

The gene calls are TRBV27 and TRBJ2-7; D is ambiguous. V lost 0 bases and J 5 bases, leaving 8 bases between the germline ends. Germline CDR1 is MNHEY and CDR2 is SMNVEV (reference sequence). This CDR3 is 13 amino acids long. The CDR3, as DNA: TGTGCCAGCAGTTTATCCGGAGACCACGAGCAGTACTTC. Its protein is CASSLSGDHEQYF.

The V gene is TRBV28, the J gene TRBJ2-7; TRBD1 matches 7 bases. This CDR3 has 13 residues. Germline V lookup: CDR1 MDHEN, CDR2 SYDVKM. The V and J ends lost 2 bases and 4 bases, in that order; junction bases with no gene match: 2. This CDR3 reads CASSLRGPYEQYV. Written as DNA, the CDR3 is TGTGCCAGCAGTTTAAGGGGGCCGTACGAGCAGTACGTC.

The chain couples TRBV7-8 to TRBJ2-7; 9 positions agree with TRBD1. Per the germline V gene, CDR1 is SGHVS and CDR2 is FQNEAQ. J gave up 3 bases and V 6 bases, and 6 bases lay outside the gene matches. CDR3 length equals 14 residues. The CDR3 DNA is TGTGCCAGCAGGCCGGGACAGGGTGACTACGAGCAGTACTTC. Translation gives CASRPGQGDYEQYF.

The chain recombines TRBV7-2 with TRBJ1-1; D is unresolved. The CDR3 loop spans 14 amino acids. Trimming took off 1 base at V and 6 bases at J, with 12 bases between the two ends. Germline CDR1 SGHTA, CDR2 FQGNSA. In DNA form, the CDR3 reads TGTGCCAGCAGCTTAGGTGGGCGCAGAGCTGAAGCTTTCTTT. Amino acid sequence: CASSLGGRRAEAFF.

Here the CDR3 reads CAIRTPENEQFF. The CDR3 DNA reads as TGTGCCATCAGAACCCCGGAGAATGAGCAGTTCTTC. V is TRBV10-3 and J is TRBJ2-1; no definite D call. CDR1 ENHRY and CDR2 SYGVKD come from the germline V gene. The CDR3 contains 12 residues. V lost 6 bases and J 7 bases, leaving 10 bases between the germline ends.

The chain recombines TRBV6-9 with TRBJ1-6; D may be TRBD1 (5 bases). CDR3 length equals 15 residues. Trimming stripped 5 bases from V and 13 bases from J, with 21 bases between. Germline CDR1 is MNHGY and CDR2 is SVAAGI. The CDR3 DNA is TGTGCCAGCAGTGAAGAGGTCGGCCAGGGAGGCCCCCTCCACTTT. Its protein is CASSEEVGQGGPLHF.

The CDR3 is CASSDPGSYEQYV. DNA of the CDR3: TGTGCCAGCAGTGACCCTGGATCCTACGAGCAGTACGTC. The chain is built from TRBV6-4 and TRBJ2-7; D is undetermined. Germline V lookup: CDR1 MRHNA, CDR2 SNTAGT. The CDR3 spans 13 residues. Trimming took 2 bases from V and 1 from J, leaving 6 bases between them.

The chain employs TRBV2 and TRBJ1-5; D might be TRBD1 (5 bases). There are 15 residues in the CDR3. Trimming cost V 3 bases and J 4 bases, with 13 bases left between them. Germline CDR1 reads SNHLY; CDR2 reads FYNNEI. CDR3 nucleotide sequence: TGTGCCAGCAGTGACCCGGGGGGATTAAATCAGCCCCAGCATTTT. This gives the protein CASSDPGGLNQPQHF.

The chain couples TRBV6-5 to TRBJ1-2; 9 bases fit TRBD1. V gave up 6 bases and J gave up 3 bases; unmatched junction bases: 8. CDR3 length equals 15 residues. Germline CDR1 reads MNHEY; CDR2 reads SVGAGI. The CDR3 region is CASSPGTGIYYGYTF. DNA of the CDR3: TGTGCCAGCAGCCCCGGGACAGGGATATACTATGGCTACACCTTC.

This clone was seen only a few times. CDR3 loop: CASSEGLFSPLHF. CDR3 nucleotide sequence: TGTGCCAGCAGTGAAGGCCTTTTTTCACCCCTCCACTTT. The chain recombines TRBV6-1 with TRBJ1-6; D gene uncertain. Germline CDR1 MNHNS, CDR2 SASEGT. The CDR3 sequence is 13 residues long. Trimming pared 1 base from V and 9 bases from J, leaving 7 bases between.

The chain uses TRBV9 and TRBJ2-7, with 8 bases identical to TRBD2. V lost 3 bases, J lost 6 bases, and 8 bases stayed unmatched. Germline values: CDR1 SGDLS, CDR2 YYNGEE. The CDR3 length is 14 residues. The DNA for the CDR3 is TGTGCCAGCAGCGAGGTCCCCGGGGGGGGCGAGCAGTACTTC. This translates into CASSEVPGGGEQYF.

A single count supports this clone. The rearrangement links TRBV27 to TRBJ1-2, with unresolved D. The CDR3 spans 14 residues. Germline V gene sequence: CDR1 MNHEY, CDR2 SMNVEV (reference sequence). Trimming cost V 8 bases and J 2 bases, with 15 bases left between them. CDR3 residues: CASRGMDSNYGYTF. DNA of the CDR3: TGTGCCAGCCGAGGGATGGACTCAAACTATGGCTACACCTTC.

V gene TRBV6-5 combines with J gene TRBJ1-3; TRBD1 matches 7 bases. Germline V gene sequence: CDR1 MNHEY, CDR2 SVGAGI. V dropped 10 bases and J dropped 3; count of bases not matched to a gene: 9. CDR3 length equals 14 residues. The CDR3 protein is CATSYRDSGNTIYF. CDR3 coding DNA: TGTGCCACCAGCTACCGGGACAGTGGAAACACCATATATTTT.

This clone was counted a few times. The V and J genes are TRBV7-2 and TRBJ1-1, with D possibly being TRBD1 (6 bases). CDR3 length: 14 amino acids. Deletions cut 1 base from V and 6 bases from J, with 12 bases between. CDR1 is SGHTA and CDR2 is FQGNSA in the germline V gene. CDR3 bases: TGTGCCAGCAGCTTAGACAGGGTTTTCGCTGAAGCTTTCTTT. Translating it yields CASSLDRVFAEAFF.

V is TRBV9 and J is TRBJ2-1; D gene uncertain. CDR3 length: 12 amino acids. Per the germline V gene, CDR1 is SGDLS and CDR2 is YYNGEE. Trimming stripped 2 bases from V and 7 bases from J, with 7 bases between. This CDR3 reads CASSVEGNEQFF. The CDR3 nucleotides read TGTGCCAGCAGCGTCGAAGGGAATGAGCAGTTCTTC. Combining the CDR3 with reference TRBV9 and TRBJ2-1 gives the whole variable domain DSGVTQTPKHLITATGQRVTLRCSPRSGDLSVYWYQQSLDQGLQFLIQYYNGEERAKGNILERFSAQQFPDLHSELNLSSLELGDSALYFCASSVEGNEQFFGPGTRLTVL.